This T cell receptor beta chain was recorded in a study of monozygotic twins with cystic fibrosis. Whole-study results and caveats: Low clonality (median 0.0095) suggested a mostly naive repertoire.

Data came from immunoSEQ multiplex PCR; TCRdb stores just in-frame clones and leaves some out. The data show approximately 13,000 clones, around 91% seen once. As regards this clone: Its antigen is as yet unknown.

This clonotype originated in a boy younger than 18 with cystic fibrosis. The sequencing sample was made of blood.

This CDR3 is CSVEDLLGTEAFF. CDR3 in DNA: TGCAGCGTTGAAGATCTTCTGGGTACTGAAGCTTTCTTT. The chain uses TRBV29-1 and TRBJ1-1; D call uncertain. V was pared by 0 bases and J by 5 bases, with 10 bases between. The CDR3 has 13 residues. CDR1 is SQVTM, CDR2 ANQGSEA, per germline.